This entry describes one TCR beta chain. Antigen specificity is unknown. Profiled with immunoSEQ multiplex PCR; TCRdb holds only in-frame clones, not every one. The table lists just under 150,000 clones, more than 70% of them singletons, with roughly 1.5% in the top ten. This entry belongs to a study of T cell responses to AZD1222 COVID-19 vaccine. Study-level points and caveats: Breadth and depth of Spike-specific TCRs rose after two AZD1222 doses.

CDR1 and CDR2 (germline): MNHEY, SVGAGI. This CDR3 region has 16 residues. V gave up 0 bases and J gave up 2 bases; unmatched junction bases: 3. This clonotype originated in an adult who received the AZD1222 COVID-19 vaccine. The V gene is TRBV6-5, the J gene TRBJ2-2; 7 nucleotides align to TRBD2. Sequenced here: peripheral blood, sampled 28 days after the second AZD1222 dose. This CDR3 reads CASSYSGGGNTGELFF. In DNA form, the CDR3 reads TGTGCCAGCAGTTACTCCGGCGGGGGAAACACCGGGGAGCTGTTTTTT.